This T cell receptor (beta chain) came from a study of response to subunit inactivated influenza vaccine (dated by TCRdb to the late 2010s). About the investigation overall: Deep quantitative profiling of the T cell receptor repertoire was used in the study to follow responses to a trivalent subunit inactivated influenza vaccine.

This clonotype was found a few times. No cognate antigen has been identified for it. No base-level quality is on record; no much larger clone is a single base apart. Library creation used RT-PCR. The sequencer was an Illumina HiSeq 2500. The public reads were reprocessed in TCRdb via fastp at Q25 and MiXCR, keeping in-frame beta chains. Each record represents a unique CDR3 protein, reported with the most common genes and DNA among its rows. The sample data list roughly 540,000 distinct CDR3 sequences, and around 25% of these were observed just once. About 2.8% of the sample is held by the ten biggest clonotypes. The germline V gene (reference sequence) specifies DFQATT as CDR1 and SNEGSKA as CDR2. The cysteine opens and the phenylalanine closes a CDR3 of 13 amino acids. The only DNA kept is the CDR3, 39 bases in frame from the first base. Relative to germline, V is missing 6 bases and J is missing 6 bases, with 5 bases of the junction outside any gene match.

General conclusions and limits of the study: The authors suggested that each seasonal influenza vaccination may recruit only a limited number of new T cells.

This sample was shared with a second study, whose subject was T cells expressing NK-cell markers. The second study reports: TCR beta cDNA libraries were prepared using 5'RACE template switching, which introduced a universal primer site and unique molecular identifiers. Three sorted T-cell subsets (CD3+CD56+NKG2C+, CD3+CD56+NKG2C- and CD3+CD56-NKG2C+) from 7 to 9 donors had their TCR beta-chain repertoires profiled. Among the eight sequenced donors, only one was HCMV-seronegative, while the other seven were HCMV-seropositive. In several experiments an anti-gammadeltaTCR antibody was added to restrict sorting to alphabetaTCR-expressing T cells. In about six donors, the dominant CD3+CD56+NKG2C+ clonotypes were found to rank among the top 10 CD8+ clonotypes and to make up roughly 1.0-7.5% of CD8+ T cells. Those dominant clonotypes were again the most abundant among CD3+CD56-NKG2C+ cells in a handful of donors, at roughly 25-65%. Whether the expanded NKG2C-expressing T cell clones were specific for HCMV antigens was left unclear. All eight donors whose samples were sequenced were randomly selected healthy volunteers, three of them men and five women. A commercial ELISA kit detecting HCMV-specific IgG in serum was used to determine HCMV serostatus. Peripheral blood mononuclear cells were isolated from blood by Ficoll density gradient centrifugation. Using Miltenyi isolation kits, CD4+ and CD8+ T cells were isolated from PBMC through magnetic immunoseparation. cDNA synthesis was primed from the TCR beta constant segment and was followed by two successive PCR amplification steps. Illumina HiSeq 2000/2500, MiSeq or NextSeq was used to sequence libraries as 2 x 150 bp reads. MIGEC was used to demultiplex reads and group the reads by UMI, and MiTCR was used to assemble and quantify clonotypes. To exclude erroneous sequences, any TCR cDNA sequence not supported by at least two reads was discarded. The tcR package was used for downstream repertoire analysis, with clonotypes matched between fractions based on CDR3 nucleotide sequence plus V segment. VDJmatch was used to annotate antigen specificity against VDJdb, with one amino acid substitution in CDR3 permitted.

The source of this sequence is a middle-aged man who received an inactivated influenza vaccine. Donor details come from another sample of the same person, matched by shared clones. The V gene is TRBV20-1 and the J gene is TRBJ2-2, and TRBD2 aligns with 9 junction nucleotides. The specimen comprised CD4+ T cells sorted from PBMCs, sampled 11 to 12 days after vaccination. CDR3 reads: CSARVAGAGELFF. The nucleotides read TGCAGTGCCCGCGTAGCGGGAGCCGGGGAGCTGTTTTTT.